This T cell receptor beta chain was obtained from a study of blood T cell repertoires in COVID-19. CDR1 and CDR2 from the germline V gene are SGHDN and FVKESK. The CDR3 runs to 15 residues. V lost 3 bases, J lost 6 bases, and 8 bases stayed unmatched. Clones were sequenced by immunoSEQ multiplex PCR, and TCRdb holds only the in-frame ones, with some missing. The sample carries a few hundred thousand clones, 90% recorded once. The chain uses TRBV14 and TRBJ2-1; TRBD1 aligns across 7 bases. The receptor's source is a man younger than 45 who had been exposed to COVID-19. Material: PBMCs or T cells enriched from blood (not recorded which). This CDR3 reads CASSHPGGPTNEQFF. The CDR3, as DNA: TGTGCCAGCAGCCATCCAGGGGGTCCGACCAATGAGCAGTTCTTC.